This TCR beta chain emerged from a study of identical twins. TCRdb reprocessed the 5' RACE reads via MiXCR and lists one record per CDR3 protein. The repertoire holds 200,000 to 250,000 distinct CDR3 sequences, with about 13% as singletons. This CDR3 has 17 residues. V lost 5 bases and J 3 bases, leaving 17 bases between the germline ends. The germline gives CDR1 MNHNS, CDR2 SASEGT. The sample was also linked to a second study, of yellow fever vaccine responses in identical twins.

The rearrangement uses TRBV6-1 and TRBJ2-6, with D unclear. The TCR sequence derives from a woman between 18 and 29 years old in good health. What was sequenced was memory (CD45RO+) T cells sorted from blood. CDR3 protein: CASSTPPSGRGANVLTF. The CDR3 DNA follows: TGTGCCAGCAGTACCCCTCCCTCAGGCCGTGGGGCCAACGTCCTGACTTTC.